The 5 T cell receptor beta chains presented below share a single source sample, sequenced in a study of T cells in Graves' hyperthyroidism and ophthalmopathy. RNA transcripts gave rise to amplified TCR beta CDR3 regions. The TCR CDR3 first-round RT-PCR relied on the HTBI primer set. In TCRdb, the multiplex PCR reads were re-called with MiXCR into one record per CDR3 protein. The repertoire holds 700,000 or so distinct CDR3 sequences, with 16% as singletons. The material sequenced was blood. These receptors all stem from a man aged 18 to 30 with Graves' hyperthyroidism.

This clonotype has a handful of counts. This chain joins TRBV12-3 or TRBV12-4 and TRBJ2-5, with no clear D. V dropped 5 bases and J dropped 2 bases, with 9 bases sitting between them. There are 13 residues in the CDR3. For the CDR3, the DNA is TGTGCCAGCAGTACACCTCCGCAAGAGACCCAGTACTTC. This sequence encodes CASSTPPQETQYF.

The V call is TRBV24-1, the J call TRBJ2-7; 7 bases agree with TRBD1. The V segment lost 4 bases and the J segment 5 bases; nucleotides outside the gene matches: 10. CDR3 length: 15 amino acids. The germline V gene has CDR1 KGHDR and CDR2 SFDVKD. CDR3 nucleotides: TGTGCCACCAGTGACCCCCACGGGACAGCCGACGAGCAGTACTTC. Protein: CATSDPHGTADEQYF.

In its sample, this clonotype was seen many times. The chain employs TRBV12-5 and TRBJ2-7; D might be TRBD1 (5 bases). Looked up from germline, CDR1 is LGHNT and CDR2 is FRNRAP. This CDR3 has 18 amino acids. Trimming took 2 bases from V and 0 from J, leaving 20 bases between them. This CDR3 is CASGLFDSGHRLSYEQYF. The CDR3 nucleotides read TGTGCTAGTGGTTTGTTCGACTCAGGACACCGGCTCTCCTACGAGCAGTACTTC.

This clonotype was seen many times. V and J are TRBV27 and TRBJ2-7, with 8 positions matching TRBD2. The CDR3 extends over 15 amino acids. With 5 bases clipped from V and 3 bases from J, the junction kept 9 bases outside the gene matches. Germline-derived CDR1 and CDR2 are MNHEY and SMNVEV (reference sequence). In DNA form, the CDR3 reads TGTGCCAGCAGTGCCACCGGGACTAGAATCTACGAGCAGTACTTC. Translating it yields CASSATGTRIYEQYF.

Ten or more counts support this clonotype. V is TRBV5-8 and J is TRBJ1-1; TRBD1 aligns across 7 bases. This CDR3 contains 14 residues. The germline gives CDR1 SGHTS, CDR2 YDEGEE. Unmatched junction bases numbered 8, after V lost 4 bases and J lost 5 bases. CDR3 sequence (DNA): TGTGCCAGCAGCCCCCGAGACAGGGAAACTGAAGCTTTCTTT. Residues: CASSPRDRETEAFF.